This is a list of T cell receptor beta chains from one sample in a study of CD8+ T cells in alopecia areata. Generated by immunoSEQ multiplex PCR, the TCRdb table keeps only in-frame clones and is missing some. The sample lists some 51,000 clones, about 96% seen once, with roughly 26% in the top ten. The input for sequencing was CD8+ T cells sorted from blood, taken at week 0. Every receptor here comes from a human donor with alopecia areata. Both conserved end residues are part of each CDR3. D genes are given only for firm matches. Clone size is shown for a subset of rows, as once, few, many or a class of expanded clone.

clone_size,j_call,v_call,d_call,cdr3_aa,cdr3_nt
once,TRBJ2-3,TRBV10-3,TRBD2,CAISEVAGVLDTQYF,TGTGCCATCAGTGAAGTAGCGGGGGTCTTGGATACGCAGTATTTT
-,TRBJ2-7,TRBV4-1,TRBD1,CASSHLFFQGDSSYEQYF,TGCGCCAGCAGCCACTTATTCTTTCAGGGGGATTCCTCCTACGAGCAGTACTTC
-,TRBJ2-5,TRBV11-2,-,CASSLGGGVQETQYF,TGTGCCAGCAGCTTAGGAGGGGGGGTACAAGAGACCCAGTACTTC
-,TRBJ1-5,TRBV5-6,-,CASSLVGAGAQHF,TGTGCCAGCAGCTTGGTCGGGGCAGGGGCCCAGCATTTT
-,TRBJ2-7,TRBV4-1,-,CASSRADNYEQYF,TGCGCCAGCAGCCGGGCAGATAATTACGAGCAGTACTTC
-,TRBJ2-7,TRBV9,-,CASSAGWGSDNEQYF,TGTGCCAGCAGCGCCGGATGGGGGTCTGACAACGAGCAGTACTTC
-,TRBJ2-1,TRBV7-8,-,CASSWSGSSYNEQFF,TGTGCCAGCAGCTGGAGTGGGAGCTCCTACAATGAGCAGTTCTTC
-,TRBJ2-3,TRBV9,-,CASSPKGGGGTDTQYF,TGTGCCAGCAGCCCCAAGGGGGGGGGCGGCACAGATACGCAGTATTTT
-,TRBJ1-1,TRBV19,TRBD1,CASSIGAGGRLNTEAFF,TGTGCCAGTAGTATCGGGGCAGGGGGCCGTCTGAACACTGAAGCTTTCTTT
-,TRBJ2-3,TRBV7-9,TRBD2,CASSLSGGATDTQYF,TGTGCCAGCAGCTTATCGGGGGGGGCCACAGATACGCAGTATTTT
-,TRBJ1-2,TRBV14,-,CASSQMGRDGYTF,TGTGCCAGCAGCCAGATGGGAAGGGATGGCTACACCTTC